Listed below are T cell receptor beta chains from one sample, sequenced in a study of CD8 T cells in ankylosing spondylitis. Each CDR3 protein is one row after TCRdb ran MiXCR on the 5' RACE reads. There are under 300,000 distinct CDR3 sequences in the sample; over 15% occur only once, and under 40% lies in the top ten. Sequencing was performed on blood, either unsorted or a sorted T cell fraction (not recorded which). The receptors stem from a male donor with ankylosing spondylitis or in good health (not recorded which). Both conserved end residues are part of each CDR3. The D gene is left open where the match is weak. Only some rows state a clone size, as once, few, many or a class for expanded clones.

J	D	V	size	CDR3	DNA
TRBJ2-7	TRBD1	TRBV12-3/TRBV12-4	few	CASSPTGMFEQYF	TGTGCCAGCAGTCCGACAGGGATGTTCGAGCAGTACTTC
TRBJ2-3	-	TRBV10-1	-	CASSENRDRVDTDTQYF	TGCGCCAGCAGTGAGAACAGGGATCGGGTCGACACAGATACGCAGTATTTT
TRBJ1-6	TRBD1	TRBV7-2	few	CASSLTGVSPLHF	TGTGCCAGCAGCTTAACAGGGGTCTCACCCCTCCACTTT
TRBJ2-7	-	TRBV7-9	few	CASSFSTYEQYF	TGTGCCAGCAGCTTTTCGACCTACGAGCAGTACTTC
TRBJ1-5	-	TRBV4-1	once	CASSQFDDAVGNQPQHF	TGCGCCAGCAGCCAATTTGACGACGCCGTGGGCAATCAGCCCCAGCATTTT
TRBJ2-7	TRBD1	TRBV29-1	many	CSVTTGLLYEQYF	TGCAGCGTTACGACAGGGCTACTCTACGAGCAGTACTTC
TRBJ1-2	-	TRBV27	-	CASGEGGGYGYTF	TGTGCCAGCGGAGAAGGGGGGGGCTATGGCTACACCTTC
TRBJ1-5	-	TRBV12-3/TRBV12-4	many	CASSLPPQHF	TGTGCCAGCAGTTTGCCGCCCCAGCATTTT
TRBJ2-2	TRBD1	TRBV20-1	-	CSAGDRGVSTGELFF	TGCAGTGCTGGCGACAGGGGAGTCAGCACCGGGGAGCTGTTTTTT
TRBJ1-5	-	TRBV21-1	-	CASSKWGDRSQPQHF	TGTGCCAGCAGCAAGTGGGGTGACAGGTCTCAGCCCCAGCATTTT
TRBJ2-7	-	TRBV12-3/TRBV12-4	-	CASSFGRQGLVGEQYF	TGTGCCAGCAGTTTCGGGCGGCAGGGGCTAGTTGGCGAGCAGTACTTC
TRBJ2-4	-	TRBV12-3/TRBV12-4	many	CASSSYIGTDKNIQYF	TGTGCCAGCAGTTCCTATATCGGGACGGATAAAAACATTCAGTACTTC
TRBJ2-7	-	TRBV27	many	CASRPGRTYEQYF	TGTGCCAGCAGACCAGGGAGAACCTACGAGCAGTACTTC
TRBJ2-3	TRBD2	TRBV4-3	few	CASSQDEGLAGVSTDTQYF	TGCGCCAGCAGCCAAGATGAGGGACTAGCGGGAGTGAGCACAGATACGCAGTATTTT
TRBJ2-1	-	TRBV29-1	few	CSAFDEGGEQFF	TGCAGCGCGTTCGATGAGGGTGGCGAGCAGTTCTTC
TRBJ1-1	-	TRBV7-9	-	CASSLVQRNTEAFF	TGTGCCAGCAGCTTAGTACAGCGGAACACTGAAGCTTTCTTT
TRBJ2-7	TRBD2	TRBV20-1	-	CSAREGTSGFYEQYF	TGCAGTGCTAGGGAAGGGACTAGCGGGTTCTACGAGCAGTACTTC
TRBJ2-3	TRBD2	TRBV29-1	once	CSAEGTSGGLGDTQYF	TGCAGCGCCGAAGGGACTAGCGGGGGATTGGGGGATACGCAGTATTTT
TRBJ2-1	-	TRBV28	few	CASTLSFGASNEQFF	TGTGCCAGCACCCTGAGCTTCGGGGCGTCCAATGAGCAGTTCTTC
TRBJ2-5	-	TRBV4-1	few	CASSQDFGGAETQYF	TGCGCCAGCAGCCAAGATTTTGGGGGAGCGGAGACCCAGTACTTC
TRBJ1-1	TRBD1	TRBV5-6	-	CASSLRGQGINTEAFF	TGTGCCAGCAGCTTGAGGGGACAGGGAATCAACACTGAAGCTTTCTTT
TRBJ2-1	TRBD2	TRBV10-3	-	CAISDGTSVSSYNEQFF	TGTGCCATCAGTGACGGGACTAGCGTGAGCTCCTACAATGAGCAGTTCTTC
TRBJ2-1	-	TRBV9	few	CASSVGVRGGYNEQFF	TGTGCCAGCAGCGTAGGGGTCCGAGGGGGCTACAATGAGCAGTTCTTC
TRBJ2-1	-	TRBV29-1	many	CSVESFQGMVNNEQFF	TGCAGCGTTGAATCTTTTCAGGGGATGGTGAACAATGAGCAGTTCTTC
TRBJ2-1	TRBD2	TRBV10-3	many	CAISDPGGSSYNEQFF	TGTGCCATCAGTGACCCCGGCGGGAGCTCCTACAATGAGCAGTTCTTC
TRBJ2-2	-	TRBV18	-	CASSPGGTVNTGELFF	TGTGCCAGCTCACCGGGCGGGACAGTCAACACCGGGGAGCTGTTTTTT
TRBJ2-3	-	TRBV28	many	CASSLTDRTDTQYF	TGTGCCAGCAGTTTAACCGACAGGACAGATACGCAGTATTTT
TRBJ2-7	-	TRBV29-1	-	CSVANGRGTYEQYF	TGCAGCGTTGCGAACGGGAGAGGGACCTACGAGCAGTACTTC
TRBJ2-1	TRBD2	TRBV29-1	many	CSVSGRAMISNEQFF	TGCAGCGTCAGCGGGAGGGCCATGATCTCCAATGAGCAGTTCTTC
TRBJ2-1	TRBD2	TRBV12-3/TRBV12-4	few	CASSLLAGLHEQFF	TGTGCCAGCAGTTTACTAGCGGGTTTACATGAGCAGTTCTTC
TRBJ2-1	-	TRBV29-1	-	CSVVGPFAENSYNEQFF	TGCAGCGTTGTGGGACCGTTTGCGGAGAACTCCTACAATGAGCAGTTCTTC
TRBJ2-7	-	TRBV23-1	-	CASSQSNRPYEQYF	TGCGCCAGCAGTCAATCGAACAGACCCTACGAGCAGTACTTC
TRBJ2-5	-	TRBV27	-	CASSPTGRETQYF	TGTGCCAGCAGTCCGACGGGGAGGGAGACCCAGTACTTC
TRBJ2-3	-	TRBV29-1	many	CSVDLQASLSTDTQYF	TGCAGCGTTGATCTGCAGGCCTCTCTTAGCACAGATACGCAGTATTTT
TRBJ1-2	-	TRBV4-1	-	CASSQDERDLYGYTF	TGCGCCAGCAGCCAAGATGAACGGGACCTCTATGGCTACACCTTC
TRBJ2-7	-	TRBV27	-	CASSLLGQGHYEQYF	TGTGCCAGCAGTTTACTTGGGCAGGGTCACTACGAGCAGTACTTC
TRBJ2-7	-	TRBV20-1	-	CSARDRESYEQYF	TGCAGTGCTAGAGACAGGGAATCCTACGAGCAGTACTTC
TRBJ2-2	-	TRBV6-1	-	CASRPNMGLVDGELFF	TGTGCCAGCAGACCCAACATGGGACTTGTTGACGGGGAGCTGTTTTTT
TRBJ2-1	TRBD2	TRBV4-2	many	CASSQVSGSSYNEQFF	TGTGCCAGCAGCCAGGTTAGCGGGAGTTCCTACAATGAGCAGTTCTTC
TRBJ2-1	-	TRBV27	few	CASRTGYNEQFF	TGTGCCAGCAGGACGGGGTACAATGAGCAGTTCTTC
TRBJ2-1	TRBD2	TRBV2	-	CASSETAGGPYEQFF	TGTGCCAGCAGTGAAACGGCGGGAGGGCCGTATGAGCAGTTCTTC
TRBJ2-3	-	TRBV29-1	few	CSAVGVGVPDTQYF	TGCAGCGCTGTAGGGGTCGGGGTCCCAGATACGCAGTATTTT
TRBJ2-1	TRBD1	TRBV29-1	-	CSVEVWDSRYNEQFF	TGCAGCGTTGAAGTGTGGGACAGTAGGTACAATGAGCAGTTCTTC
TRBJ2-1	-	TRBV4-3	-	CASSQVIGSYNEQFF	TGCGCCAGCAGCCAAGTTATCGGGAGCTACAATGAGCAGTTCTTC
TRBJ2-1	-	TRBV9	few	CASSVEGSTVNEQFF	TGTGCCAGCAGCGTAGAAGGTAGCACAGTGAATGAGCAGTTCTTC
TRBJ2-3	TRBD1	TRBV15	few	CATSQQKGADTQYF	TGTGCCACCAGCCAACAAAAGGGGGCGGATACGCAGTATTTT
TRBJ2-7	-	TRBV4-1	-	CASSQEGVSYEQYF	TGCGCCAGCAGCCAAGAGGGGGTCTCCTACGAGCAGTACTTC
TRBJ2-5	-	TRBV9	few	CASSPGAADQETQYF	TGTGCCAGCAGCCCCGGGGCCGCAGATCAAGAGACCCAGTACTTC
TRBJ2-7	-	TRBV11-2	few	CASSPDPGIYEQYF	TGTGCCAGCAGCCCGGACCCAGGGATATACGAGCAGTACTTC
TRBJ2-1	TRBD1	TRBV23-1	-	CASSGTGNYNEQFF	TGCGCCAGCAGTGGGACAGGGAATTACAATGAGCAGTTCTTC
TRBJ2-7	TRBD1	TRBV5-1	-	CASRGTGSYEQYF	TGCGCCAGCAGAGGGACAGGGTCGTACGAGCAGTACTTC
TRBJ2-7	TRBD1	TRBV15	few	CATSRDYGTGSHEQYF	TGTGCCACCAGCAGAGATTACGGGACAGGGTCCCACGAGCAGTACTTC
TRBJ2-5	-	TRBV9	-	CASSVDWGTQETQYF	TGTGCCAGCAGCGTAGATTGGGGGACACAAGAGACCCAGTACTTC
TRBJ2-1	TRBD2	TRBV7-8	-	CASSYFGLAGTNEQFF	TGTGCCAGCAGCTATTTCGGACTAGCGGGAACCAATGAGCAGTTCTTC
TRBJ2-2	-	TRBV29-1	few	CSVPDLNTGELFF	TGCAGCGTGCCGGACCTGAACACCGGGGAGCTGTTTTTT